Presented here are 6 T cell receptor beta chains from one specimen sequenced in a study of T cells in Graves' hyperthyroidism and ophthalmopathy. Amplification targeted TCR beta CDR3 regions from RNA transcripts. The HTBI set primed first-round TCR CDR3 RT-PCR. MiXCR, run by TCRdb on the multiplex PCR reads, gives a single entry per CDR3 protein. Of hundreds of thousands of distinct CDR3 sequences listed, approximately 20% are singletons. The sample comprised blood. All receptors derive from a man aged 40-50 years with Graves' ophthalmopathy.

The V and J genes are TRBV12-3 or TRBV12-4 and TRBJ1-2; D unclear. Trimming took off 7 bases at V and 7 bases at J, with 13 bases between the two ends. The CDR3 covers 12 residues. The CDR3: CASTYGLSGYTF. The CDR3 DNA reads as TGTGCCAGCACCTACGGCCTGAGTGGCTACACCTTC.

The chain couples TRBV7-8 to TRBJ2-7, with D tentatively TRBD1 (6 bases). Germline V gene sequence: CDR1 SGHVS, CDR2 FQNEAQ. The length of the CDR3 is 13 residues. Trimming took off 3 bases at V and 3 bases at J, with 9 bases between the two ends. Written as DNA, the CDR3 is TGTGCCAGCAGCTTCGGGACAAACTACGAGCAGTACTTC. Translating it yields CASSFGTNYEQYF.

This rearrangement joins TRBV20-1 to TRBJ2-3; 13 nucleotides match TRBD2. The trim removed 4 bases at V and 6 bases at J, leaving 10 bases unmatched. The CDR3 contains 16 residues. Germline-derived CDR1 and CDR2 are DFQATT and SNEGSKA (reference sequence). The CDR3: CSATPTSGRWADTQYF. The CDR3 coding sequence is TGCAGTGCTACTCCGACTAGCGGGAGGTGGGCGGATACGCAGTATTTT.

This clonotype has more than one count but fewer than ten. The V gene is TRBV11-2, the J gene TRBJ2-3; no definite D call. With 4 bases removed from V and 5 bases from J, the gap between germline ends came to 10 bases. The germline V gene encodes CDR1 SGHAT and CDR2 FQNNGV. The CDR3 loop spans 13 amino acids. CDR3 residues: CASSSSWGDTQYF. CDR3 coding DNA: TGTGCCAGCAGCTCCTCATGGGGAGATACGCAGTATTTT. Full variable domain (remainder filled in from reference TRBV11-2 and TRBJ2-3): EAGVAQSPRYKIIEKRQSVAFWCNPISGHATLYWYQQILGQGPKLLIQFQNNGVVDDSQLPKDRFSAERLKGVDSTLKIQPAKLEDSAVYLCASSSSWGDTQYFGPGTRLTVL.

The table lists this clonotype with a few counts. The gene calls are TRBV29-1 and TRBJ2-3, with D tentatively TRBD1 (6 bases). CDR1 is SQVTM, CDR2 ANQGSEA, per germline. CDR3 size: 15 residues. Trimming removed 6 bases at V and 4 bases at J, with 20 bases between. The CDR3 region is CSVGKTGPLPDTQYF. The DNA for the CDR3 is TGCAGCGTGGGGAAAACAGGGCCCCTACCAGATACGCAGTATTTT.

This clonotype has just one count. The chain joins TRBV10-3 to TRBJ2-3, with 11 bases matching TRBD2. CDR3 length: 17 residues. In germline, CDR1 is ENHRY, CDR2 SYGVKD. Germline trimming cut 3 bases from V and 0 bases from J; bases unmatched to any gene: 5. CDR3 coding DNA: TGTGCCATCAGTGACTTCGTAGCGGGGGGGAGCACAGATACGCAGTATTTT. Its protein product is CAISDFVAGGSTDTQYF.